The 25 T cell receptor beta chains below all came from one sample that was sequenced in a study of human CD4 T cells and Enterobacteriaceae. Repertoires were generated with immunoSEQ multiplex PCR, while TCRdb's copy carries only in-frame clones and drops some. The data show about 29,000 clones, approximately 82% seen once. All CD4+ cells other than CD45RA+CCR7+CD95- naive cells were sorted as memory, over 95% pure. The sample comprised memory CD4+ T cells from blood. These receptors all come from a human donor in good health.

The V and J genes are TRBV19 and TRBJ2-5, with unresolved D. Per the germline V gene, CDR1 is LNHDA and CDR2 is SQIVND (reference sequence). V gave up 6 bases and J gave up 0 bases, with 17 bases separating them. The CDR3 runs 16 residues. In DNA form, the CDR3 reads TGTGCCAGTAGGGTTGCAGGCCAAGAGTACCAAGAGACCCAGTACTTC. Its protein is CASRVAGQEYQETQYF.

The chain is built from TRBV10-3 and TRBJ1-3, with 10 bases matching TRBD1. The germline gives CDR1 ENHRY, CDR2 SYGVKD. The CDR3 covers 17 residues. V shed 6 bases, J shed 0 bases, and the junction held 8 bases outside the gene matches. The CDR3 here is CAIRNTGTGDSGNTIYF. The CDR3 DNA reads TGTGCCATCAGAAATACCGGGACAGGGGACTCTGGAAACACCATATATTTT.

The chain is built from TRBV2 and TRBJ2-2; the match to TRBD1 covers 8 bases. V was pared by 6 bases and J by 6 bases, with 6 bases of the junction left unmatched. Germline V gene data show CDR1 as SNHLY and CDR2 as FYNNEI. CDR3 length: 14 amino acids. The CDR3 nucleotides read TGTGCCAGCAGGGTCAGACAGGGGCCCGGGGAGCTGTTTTTT. It translates to CASRVRQGPGELFF.

This chain links TRBV28 with TRBJ1-2; 11 bases are a match to TRBD1. The CDR3 loop spans 12 amino acids. Unmatched junction bases numbered 6, after V lost 10 bases and J lost 8 bases. The germline CDR1 and CDR2 sequences are MDHEN and SYDVKM. The CDR3 reads CAIEGQGGGYTF. CDR3 DNA: TGTGCCATCGAGGGACAGGGGGGCGGCTACACCTTC.

The chain couples TRBV7-2 to TRBJ1-4, with D possibly matching TRBD1 (6 bases). The CDR3 extends over 14 amino acids. Trimming took off 6 bases at V and 0 bases at J, with 8 bases between the two ends. Germline CDR1 is SGHTA and CDR2 is FQGNSA. The CDR3 loop is CASRGTPTNEKLFF. The CDR3, as DNA: TGTGCCAGCAGGGGGACACCAACTAATGAAAAACTGTTTTTT. Complete variable domain (other parts from reference TRBV7-2 and TRBJ1-4): GAGVSQSPSNKVTEKGKDVELRCDPISGHTALYWYRQSLGQGLEFLIYFQGNSAPDKSGLPSDRFSAERTGGSVSTLTIQRTQQEDSAVYLCASRGTPTNEKLFFGSGTQLSVL.

This chain connects TRBV7-9 to TRBJ2-1; TRBD1 agrees at 11 bases. Unmatched junction bases numbered 8, after V lost 0 bases and J lost 7 bases. Per germline, CDR1 SEHNR and CDR2 FQNEAQ (reference sequence). The CDR3 has 17 amino acids. As DNA, the CDR3 is TGTGCCAGCAGCTTAGCGGTCGGACAGGGGGCGCGGAATGAGCAGTTCTTC. Residues: CASSLAVGQGARNEQFF.

V and J are TRBV5-4 and TRBJ2-1, with no clear D. Looked up from germline, CDR1 is SGHNT and CDR2 is YYREEE (reference sequence). V lost 1 base, J lost 0 bases, and 8 bases lay in between. The CDR3 has 15 residues. The CDR3 DNA follows: TGTGCCAGCAGCTTGCAGGCTTCCTCCTACAATGAGCAGTTCTTC. Residues: CASSLQASSYNEQFF.

This clone was detected only once. V gene TRBV29-1 combines with J gene TRBJ2-7; TRBD2 matches at 14 bases. V shed 4 bases, J shed 2 bases, and the junction held 4 bases outside the gene matches. This CDR3 is built from 15 residues. Germline CDR1 reads SQVTM; CDR2 reads ANQGSEA. The CDR3 here is CSVGGGLAGAYEQYF. The DNA for the CDR3 is TGCAGCGTTGGGGGGGGACTAGCGGGAGCCTACGAGCAGTACTTC.

This rearrangement joins TRBV6-6 to TRBJ1-1; the D gene is possibly TRBD1 (5 bases). The CDR3 contains 14 residues. Germline loops: CDR1 MNHNY, CDR2 SVGAGI (reference sequence). V dropped 7 bases and J dropped 1 base, with 13 bases sitting between them. CDR3 protein: CASTKTRENTEAFF. In nucleotides, the CDR3 is TGTGCCAGCACCAAGACCAGGGAGAACACTGAAGCTTTCTTT.

V usage is TRBV2 and J usage is TRBJ2-1, with TRBD2 matching 8 bases. Losses at the gene ends were 8 bases for V and 9 bases for J; bases not matched to a gene: 3. Germline CDR1 reads SNHLY; CDR2 reads FYNNEI. The CDR3 has 11 residues. CDR3: CASQRETEQFF. In DNA form, the CDR3 reads TGTGCCAGCCAGCGGGAGACTGAGCAGTTCTTC.

The genes are TRBV7-2 and TRBJ2-2, with unresolved D. Germline-derived CDR1 and CDR2 are SGHTA and FQGNSA. The CDR3 contains 14 residues. V was cut by 0 bases and J by 5 bases, with 7 bases left in between. CDR3: CASSLASWTGELFF. The CDR3 DNA reads TGTGCCAGCAGCTTAGCTAGTTGGACCGGGGAGCTGTTTTTT.

Remarks on this clone: At one end the junction does not follow the germline gene, possibly because of a read error. This chain joins TRBV29-1 and TRBJ1-2; D possibly corresponds to TRBD1 (5 bases). The CDR3 consists of 13 residues. Germline V gene data show CDR1 as SQVTM and CDR2 as ANQGSEA. Here the CDR3 DNA reads TGCAGCGTTGCCGGGGACCGATTCTATGACTACACCTTC. Translated, it gives CSVAGDRFYDYTF.

The chain uses TRBV30 and TRBJ1-3; no clear D. The CDR3 has 13 amino acids. Germline assignment: CDR1 GTSNPN and CDR2 SVGIG (reference sequence). Trimming stripped 5 bases from V and 6 bases from J, with 14 bases between. The CDR3 nucleotides read TGTGCCTGGGGCGGGGAATTGGTAAACACCATATATTTT. Its protein product is CAWGGELVNTIYF.

The chain recombines TRBV7-6 with TRBJ2-3, with D tentatively TRBD2 (5 bases). The CDR3 is 14 residues long. Trimming removed 5 bases at V and 2 bases at J, with 11 bases between. Germline V gene sequence: CDR1 SGHVS, CDR2 FNYEAQ. The CDR3 sequence is CASSPERTTDTQYF. In DNA form, the CDR3 reads TGTGCCAGCAGCCCCGAGCGGACCACAGATACGCAGTATTTT.

V and J are TRBV19 and TRBJ2-7; D uncertain. The germline V gene encodes CDR1 LNHDA and CDR2 SQIVND (reference sequence). V lost 4 bases to trimming and J lost 1 base, with 11 bases between them. The CDR3 totals 14 residues. CDR3 loop: CASSTGVLSYEQYF. In nucleotides, the CDR3 is TGTGCCAGTAGTACGGGCGTCCTATCCTACGAGCAGTACTTC.

The V and J genes are TRBV5-4 and TRBJ2-1, with 11 bases lining up with TRBD2. The ends lost 5 bases at V and 5 bases at J; junction bases unmatched: 9. The V gene's germline CDR1 is SGHNT and CDR2 YYREEE (reference sequence). The CDR3 runs 16 residues. The CDR3 reads CASSRLAGGTNNEQFF. Here the CDR3 DNA reads TGTGCCAGCAGTCGGTTAGCGGGAGGGACAAACAATGAGCAGTTCTTC.

This chain links TRBV6-5 with TRBJ2-4; the match to TRBD2 covers 8 bases. There are 15 residues in the CDR3. The V gene end was trimmed by 4 bases and the J gene end by 6 bases; junction bases not matched to a gene: 8. Germline V gene data show CDR1 as MNHEY and CDR2 as SVGAGI. The CDR3 sequence is CASSSTGGPGNIQYF. The CDR3 DNA follows: TGTGCCAGCAGTTCGACGGGAGGGCCAGGAAACATTCAGTACTTC.

This chain connects TRBV5-1 to TRBJ1-3; D unclear. The CDR3 has 13 residues. Germline assignment: CDR1 SGHRS and CDR2 YFSETQ. V lost 2 bases to trimming and J lost 1 base, with 4 bases between them. The CDR3 DNA is TGCGCCAGCAGCTTAGGTTCTGGAAACACCATATATTTT. Its translation is CASSLGSGNTIYF.

This clone showed up just once. This chain connects TRBV10-3 to TRBJ2-5; 7 bases align to TRBD1. Losses at the gene ends were 0 bases for V and 2 bases for J; bases not matched to a gene: 6. Germline-derived CDR1 and CDR2 are ENHRY and SYGVKD. This CDR3 is built from 16 residues. The CDR3 sequence: CAISESAGGIQETQYF. The DNA of the CDR3 is TGTGCCATCAGTGAGTCGGCAGGGGGTATACAAGAGACCCAGTACTTC.

V usage is TRBV4-1 and J usage is TRBJ1-5; D unresolved. Germline V gene data show CDR1 as MGHRA and CDR2 as YSYEKL. Between the trimmed V and J ends, which lost 3 bases and 3 bases, there was a span of 9 bases. The CDR3 length is 14 residues. For the CDR3, the DNA is TGCGCCAGCAGCCAGGAGGGTTCCAATCAGCCCCAGCATTTT. Amino acids: CASSQEGSNQPQHF.

This clone was counted only a few times. The chain couples TRBV28 to TRBJ1-5, with 8 bases matching TRBD1. Trimming at V came to 6 bases and at J to 7 bases, leaving 11 bases not matched to a gene. The CDR3 has 15 residues. CDR1 and CDR2 (germline): MDHEN, SYDVKM. This chain's CDR3 is CASSPGQATSQPQHF. The DNA of the CDR3 is TGTGCCAGCAGCCCGGGACAGGCAACATCACAGCCCCAGCATTTT.

This clone was recorded a few times. The chain recombines TRBV9 with TRBJ2-7, with 7 bases matching TRBD2. The CDR3 is 16 residues long. Germline assignment: CDR1 SGDLS and CDR2 YYNGEE. V was clipped by 4 bases and J by 2 bases; unmatched bases: 12. The CDR3 is CASSPQPGLDPYEQYF. DNA of the CDR3: TGTGCCAGCAGCCCGCAACCTGGACTAGATCCCTACGAGCAGTACTTC.

This sequence joins TRBV2 and TRBJ2-3, with 7 bases aligning to TRBD2. CDR3 size: 12 residues. J lost 9 bases, V lost 7 bases, and 7 bases had no gene match. CDR1 is SNHLY and CDR2 is FYNNEI in the germline V gene. The CDR3 DNA is TGTGCCAGCAAGGGGAGCGGGGCGACGCAGTATTTT. Translating gives CASKGSGATQYF.

V is TRBV10-3 and J is TRBJ1-1; D is ambiguous. Germline loops: CDR1 ENHRY, CDR2 SYGVKD. The CDR3 runs to 15 residues. Trimming left V 0 bases short and J 1 base short, with 9 bases between. CDR3 DNA sequence: TGTGCCATCAGTGAGTCCCGGGTAGGGAACACTGAAGCTTTCTTT. Protein sequence: CAISESRVGNTEAFF.

The chain uses TRBV19 and TRBJ1-4, with TRBD1 identical over 9 bases. Trimming removed 5 bases from V and 2 bases from J; junction bases left unmatched: 6. The germline gives CDR1 LNHDA, CDR2 SQIVND (reference sequence). CDR3 length: 16 amino acids. CDR3 sequence: CASSAETGGTNEKLFF. CDR3 bases: TGTGCCAGTAGTGCCGAGACAGGGGGGACTAATGAAAAACTGTTTTTT.